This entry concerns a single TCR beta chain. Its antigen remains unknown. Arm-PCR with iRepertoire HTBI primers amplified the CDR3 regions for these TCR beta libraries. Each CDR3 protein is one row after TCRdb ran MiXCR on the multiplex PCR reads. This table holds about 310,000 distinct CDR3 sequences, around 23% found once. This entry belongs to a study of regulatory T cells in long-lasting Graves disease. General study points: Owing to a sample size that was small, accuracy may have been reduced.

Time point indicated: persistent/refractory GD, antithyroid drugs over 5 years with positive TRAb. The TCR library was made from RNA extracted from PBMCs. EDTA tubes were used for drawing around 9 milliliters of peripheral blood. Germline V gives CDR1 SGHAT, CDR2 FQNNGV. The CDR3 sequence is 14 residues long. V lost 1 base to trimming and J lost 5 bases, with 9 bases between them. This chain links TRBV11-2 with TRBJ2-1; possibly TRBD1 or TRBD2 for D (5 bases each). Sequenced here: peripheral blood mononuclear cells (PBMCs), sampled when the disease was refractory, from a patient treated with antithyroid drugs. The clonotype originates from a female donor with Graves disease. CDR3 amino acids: CASSLVQGDNEQFF. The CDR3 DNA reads TGTGCCAGCAGCTTAGTTCAGGGAGACAATGAGCAGTTCTTC.